This TCR beta chain was sequenced during a study of T cells after yellow fever vaccination. Trimming took 5 bases from V and 3 from J; bases not matched to a gene: 4. The CDR3 has 14 amino acids. Germline lookup yields CDR1 DFQATT and CDR2 SNEGSKA (reference sequence). Study-wide results and caveats: Secondary responses were weaker yet peaked faster, day 5 versus 15.

TCRdb ran MiXCR on the 5' RACE reads and lists one entry per CDR3 protein. The sample lists approximately 450,000 distinct CDR3 sequences, roughly a sixth seen once, with about 18% in the top ten. A note on this clonotype: Its antigen remains unknown.

The sequencing here drew on PBMCs, taken before the yellow fever booster vaccination. V is TRBV20-1 and J is TRBJ2-3; TRBD2 aligns across 11 bases. The receptor's source is a man younger than 35 who received the YFV17D yellow fever vaccine. The CDR3 bases are TGCAGTGCTTCTAGCGGGGGGCCGACAGATACGCAGTATTTT. Protein: CSASSGGPTDTQYF.